This T cell receptor beta chain was profiled in a study of blood T cell repertoires in COVID-19 (TCRdb year 2020). Study-level background: Samples covering the acute and convalescent phases of COVID-19 were provided by collaborators in the United States, Italy and Spain. HLA class I and class II types, where available, came from metadata supplied by the sample provider rather than from assay-based typing. Sample metadata almost always included a de-identified subject ID, COVID-19 status, age in years and sex. Deeply sampled blood TCRbeta repertoires from subjects exposed to, actively infected with, or recovered from COVID-19 were included in the dataset. The prospective study material was composed of cDNA or gDNA derived from T cells, B-cell-depleted T cells, or PBMCs. The repertoires were released in a freely available public database intended as a resource for research on the immune response to SARS-CoV-2. Samples came from the ongoing ImmuneRACE study (first 160 participants) plus 1,254 subjects from 6 global collaborators. The study at large found these results: How much clinical and demographic metadata was included differed by source and by participant, and the metadata was provided uncurated.

Note on this clone: The specificity of this receptor is unknown. No base-level quality is on record; no much larger clone is a single base apart.

The collaborating institutions used their own protocols to collect whole blood in K2EDTA tubes. Collaborator samples were shipped for TCRbeta analysis as frozen whole blood, isolated PBMCs, or DNA extracted from either sample type. V drops 4 bases and J drops 0 bases, leaving 13 bases in between. The cysteine opens and the phenylalanine closes a CDR3 of 17 amino acids. Left in the record is the CDR3 DNA by itself, 51 bases read in frame from the first base. The germline V gene provides CDR1 MGHDK and CDR2 SYGVNS. TCRbeta CDR3 regions were amplified from genomic DNA by means of the immunoSEQ Assay, a bias-controlled multiplex PCR. In the authors' own workflow: Within the assay, amplification of reference gene primers was used to estimate how many nucleated cells each sample contained. To quantify the absolute abundance of each unique TCRbeta CDR3 rearrangement, sequence reads were collapsed and filtered. For each sample, productive Simpson clonality was calculated by taking the square root of Simpson's diversity index across productive rearrangements. TCRdb's version of the immuneACCESS table is confined to in-frame rearrangements and falls short of the full clone set. An unresolved V gene accounts for under half of the shortfall where checked; the remainder is of unknown origin. V and J calls and clone size are those listed in that table; D and trimming were worked out from the DNA. Here the sample has some 150,000 clones; approximately 90% occur a single time. About 4% of the sample belongs to the ten largest clones.

Sequenced material: peripheral blood. The chain links TRBV25-1 with TRBJ2-6, with TRBD1 perhaps the D gene, on 6 matching bases. The TCR was taken from a woman aged 60 to 75 with active or convalescent COVID-19. The sequence in DNA is TGTGCCAGCAGTGCCCTTAGGGGGACCTCTGGGGCCAACGTCCTGACTTTC. It encodes CASSALRGTSGANVLTF.